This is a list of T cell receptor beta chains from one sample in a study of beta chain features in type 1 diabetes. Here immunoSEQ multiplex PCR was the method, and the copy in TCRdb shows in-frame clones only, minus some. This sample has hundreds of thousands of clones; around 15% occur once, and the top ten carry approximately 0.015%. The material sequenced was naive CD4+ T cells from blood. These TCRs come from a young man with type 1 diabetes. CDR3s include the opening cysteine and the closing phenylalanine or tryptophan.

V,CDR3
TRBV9,CASSPSLSSYNEQFF
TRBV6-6,CASSGDRENQPQHF
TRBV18,CASSQTSGIEETQYF
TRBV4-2,CASSQDGTGSDEQFF
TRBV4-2,CASSQGSRWSYEQYF
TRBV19,CASSGLAGGARNEQFF
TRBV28,CASSFGLYNEQFF
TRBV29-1,CSVGQGSTDTQYF
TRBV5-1,CASSLASGSNTGELFF
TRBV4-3,CASSQEVAGGRETQYF
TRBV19,CASSIRAEAFF
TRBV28,CASSRDRGYYGYTF
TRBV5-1,CASSLAGNQPQHF
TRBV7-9,CASSRLAGSYNEQFF
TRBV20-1,CSARELRGIF
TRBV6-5,CASSYGPHNQPQHF
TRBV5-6,CASSLAGQGATGELFF
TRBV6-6,CASSPVESGELFF
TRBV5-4,CASSLGALSSYEQYF
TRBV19,CASSIGAGLNEQFF
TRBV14,CASSQDIGSRRQGNEQFF
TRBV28,CASSTYDRVQPQHF
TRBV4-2,CASSQGQGFSNQPQHF
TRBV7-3,CASSLMGAPQYF
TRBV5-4,CASSLAGLASNEQFF
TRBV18,CASSPGQSSYNEQFF
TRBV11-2,CASSFGGAYTGELFF
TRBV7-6,CASGGGDRTGELFF
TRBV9,CASSVTSSILGEQFF
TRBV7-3,CASSLLGGVNTEAFF
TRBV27,CASRALDRAFGEQYF
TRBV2,CASTGTGDTDTQYF
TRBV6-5,CASGDSGRGYGYTF
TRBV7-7,CASSLGLAGRETQYF
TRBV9,CASSHTTSGSNNEQFF
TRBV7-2,CASLTGASNTEAFF
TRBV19,CASKFGQTGTGVMNTEAFF
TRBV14,CASSRAVSYNEQFF
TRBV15,CATSRELASYEQYF
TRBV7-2,CASRGGWDSSYEQYF
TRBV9,CASSPGPGKGYTF
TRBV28,CASSKTGAGPDEQYF
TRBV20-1,CTTGEEKLFF
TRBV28,CASSLATARTYGYTF
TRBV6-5,CASRHRQGETQYF
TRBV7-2,CASSPRGKDGYTF
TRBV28,CASRHTGVADTQYF
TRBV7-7,CASSLGGVGNEQFF
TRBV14,CASSQETDRGYGYTF
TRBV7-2,CASSSPTRVGLAYEQYF
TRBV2,CASSEEGQGGEKLFF
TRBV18,CASSPPSQPYEQYF
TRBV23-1,CASRPGQRGGDEAKNIQYF
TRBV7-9,CASSPPGSSYNEQFF
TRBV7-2,CASSPRLAGGTETQYF